The subject of this entry is one T cell receptor (beta chain). The sample belongs to a study of cytomegalovirus exposure and HLA in healthy donors. The PCR contained 60 Vbeta and 13 Jbeta primers. Some clones are missing from TCRdb's copy, which holds only in-frame ones; the method was immunoSEQ multiplex PCR. In the table there are over 150,000 clones, 60% to 85% of which are singletons. The CDR3 contains 14 residues. V lost 5 bases to trimming and J lost 10 bases, with 18 bases between them. Germline values: CDR1 PRHDT, CDR2 FYEKMQ (reference sequence). Input material: PBMCs. The J gene is TRBJ2-1, the V gene TRBV13; the D is unclear. The sequence derives from a woman aged 40 to 50 in good health and CMV-seronegative. This CDR3 reads CASSPRGRPGEQFF. CDR3 DNA sequence: TGTGCCAGCAGCCCGCGCGGCCGGCCTGGCGAGCAGTTCTTC.